The rows below give T cell receptor beta chains drawn from one sample of a study of blood T cells in healthy people across ages. From the 5' RACE reads, TCRdb called clonotypes with MiXCR, one entry per CDR3 protein. The sample lists about 1.6 million distinct CDR3 sequences, 30% to 35% occurring once. The specimen was blood. The receptors derive from a woman under 40 in good health. CDR3s include the opening cysteine and the closing phenylalanine or tryptophan. A D gene is named only where the DNA matches it firmly. Some rows mark clone size as missing; the rest say once, few, many or name a class of expanded clone.

length: 17
size: few
V: TRBV5-1
J: TRBJ2-7
D: NA
DNA: TGCGCCAGCAGCTTCAACCTACAGGGACGGGGGGTCGACGAGCAGTACTTC
CDR3: CASSFNLQGRGVDEQYF

length: 17
size: NA
V: TRBV7-9
J: TRBJ2-3
D: TRBD2
DNA: TGTGCCAGCAGCCCCATTTTGATCGGGAGGAGAGGAGATACGCAGTATTTT
CDR3: CASSPILIGRRGDTQYF

length: 15
size: NA
V: TRBV11-2
J: TRBJ2-1
D: NA
DNA: TGTGCCAGCAGCTTATGGGCAGGGGCTAACAATGAGCAGTTCTTC
CDR3: CASSLWAGANNEQFF

length: 15
size: few
V: TRBV4-1
J: TRBJ1-5
D: TRBD1
DNA: TGCGCCAGCAGCCCGGGACAGAGGAGCAATCAGCCCCAGCATTTT
CDR3: CASSPGQRSNQPQHF

length: 15
size: NA
V: TRBV7-9
J: TRBJ1-2
D: NA
DNA: TGTGCCAGCAGCTTCCTACCCGGCAGCAACTATGGCTACACCTTC
CDR3: CASSFLPGSNYGYTF

length: 15
size: few
V: TRBV4-1
J: TRBJ1-4
D: NA
DNA: TGCGCCAGCAGCCCGACCCAAGGCGAGGTTGAAAAACTGTTTTTT
CDR3: CASSPTQGEVEKLFF

length: 12
size: NA
V: TRBV30
J: TRBJ2-7
D: NA
DNA: TGTGCCTGCTCGGACTTTACCTACGAGCAGTACTTC
CDR3: CACSDFTYEQYF

length: 15
size: NA
V: TRBV7-6
J: TRBJ2-1
D: TRBD2
DNA: TGTGCCCGCAGCTCCCTTAGCGGGAGGGCCGGTGAGCAGTTCTTC
CDR3: CARSSLSGRAGEQFF

length: 14
size: NA
V: TRBV5-1
J: TRBJ2-3
D: NA
DNA: TGCGCCAGCAGCCCTACAGTTAACACAGATACGCAGTATTTT
CDR3: CASSPTVNTDTQYF

length: 15
size: many
V: TRBV7-2
J: TRBJ2-3
D: TRBD2
DNA: TGTGCCAGCACCGCGGGGGGGCGGAACACAGATACGCAGTATTTT
CDR3: CASTAGGRNTDTQYF

length: 15
size: NA
V: TRBV2
J: TRBJ2-7
D: TRBD1
DNA: TGTGCCAGCACCCCGGACAGGGCATCCTCCTACGAGCAGAACTTC
CDR3: CASTPDRASSYEQNF

length: 15
size: NA
V: TRBV12-3/TRBV12-4
J: TRBJ1-2
D: NA
DNA: TGTGCCAGCAGTGACCTACCCCCTCATAACTATGGCTACACCTTC
CDR3: CASSDLPPHNYGYTF

length: 16
size: NA
V: TRBV4-2
J: TRBJ2-1
D: TRBD2
DNA: TGTGCCAGCAGCCAAGCAGTCGGGGGGTCCTACAATGAGCAGTTCTTC
CDR3: CASSQAVGGSYNEQFF

length: 19
size: NA
V: TRBV12-3/TRBV12-4
J: TRBJ2-5
D: TRBD1
DNA: TGTGCCAGCAGTTTATTGGCTGGGACAGACAAAAAGTCCGACGAAGGGCAGTACTTC
CDR3: CASSLLAGTDKKSDEGQYF

length: 18
size: NA
V: TRBV18
J: TRBJ2-7
D: TRBD1
DNA: TGTGCCAGCTCACCACGATTTGGTATGGGACAGGGGCCCTACGAGCAGTACTTC
CDR3: CASSPRFGMGQGPYEQYF

length: 13
size: few
V: TRBV9
J: TRBJ1-2
D: NA
DNA: TGTGCCAGCAGCGAGGGGACCCAGGGAGGCTACACCTTC
CDR3: CASSEGTQGGYTF

length: 16
size: many
V: TRBV14
J: TRBJ2-1
D: TRBD1
DNA: TGTGCCAGCAGCAATTACGGGACAGGGTGGAGGAATGAGCAGTTCTTC
CDR3: CASSNYGTGWRNEQFF

length: 15
size: few
V: TRBV20-1
J: TRBJ2-5
D: NA
DNA: TGCAGTGCTAGAGATTGGGGGCAAGGGGTGGAGAAGCAGTACTTC
CDR3: CSARDWGQGVEKQYF

length: 18
size: NA
V: TRBV4-2
J: TRBJ2-5
D: TRBD1
DNA: TGTGCCTGCAGCCCTTTACCTGACAGGGGGACGGGCGTTGAGACCCAGTACTTC
CDR3: CACSPLPDRGTGVETQYF